This T cell receptor (beta chain) was captured by sequencing in a study of technical replicates of blood from a handful of donors. Profiled with immunoSEQ multiplex PCR; TCRdb holds only in-frame clones, not every one. Among 13,000 or so clones listed, approximately 86% were seen once. The germline CDR1 and CDR2 sequences are MNHEY and SVGAGI. The CDR3 totals 13 residues. V was clipped by 10 bases and J by 7 bases; unmatched bases: 10. The receptor comes from a human donor in good health. The chain employs TRBV6-5 and TRBJ2-7, with 10 bases lining up with TRBD1. The sample was PBMCs. The CDR3 DNA sequence: TGTGCCACCAAGGGACAGGGGTTGGGGGAGCAGTACTTC. This encodes CATKGQGLGEQYF.